These 31 T cell receptor beta chains share one sample of origin, sequenced in a study of cytomegalovirus exposure and HLA in healthy donors. Use of 60 Vbeta and 13 Jbeta primers characterized the PCR. The assay was immunoSEQ multiplex PCR, and TCRdb's table has in-frame clones only and misses some. The sample contains 250,000 to 350,000 clones, about 75% of which appear only once. The sequenced material came from PBMCs. The source is a female donor in good health and CMV-seronegative.

This chain connects TRBV6-1 to TRBJ1-1; weak D call: TRBD1 (5 bases). The germline V gene has CDR1 MNHNS and CDR2 SASEGT. V gave up 6 bases and J gave up 8 bases, with 16 bases separating them. There are 13 residues in the CDR3. Here the CDR3 reads CASRDTGSPEAFF. The CDR3 bases are TGTGCCAGCAGAGACACAGGATCGCCCGAAGCTTTCTTT.

This clone was found once. The chain joins TRBV6-6 to TRBJ2-1, with 12 nucleotides matching TRBD2. The ends lost 6 bases at V and 9 bases at J; junction bases unmatched: 6. Germline values: CDR1 MNHNY, CDR2 SVGAGI (reference sequence). The CDR3 extends over 14 amino acids. CDR3 loop: CASSLTSGSFEQFF. CDR3 sequence (DNA): TGTGCCAGCAGCTTGACTAGCGGGAGCTTTGAGCAGTTCTTC.

The V call is TRBV28, the J call TRBJ1-2; the match to TRBD1 covers 9 bases. The V gene's germline CDR1 is MDHEN and CDR2 SYDVKM. V trimming: 7 bases; J trimming: 8 bases; junction bases outside the gene matches: 11. There are 14 residues in the CDR3. The CDR3 DNA follows: TGTGCCAGCATTCCCGGGACAGGGATACGGGGCTACACCTTC. This translates into CASIPGTGIRGYTF.

The chain uses TRBV7-9 and TRBJ2-3, with D perhaps TRBD2 (5 bases). Trimming left V 7 bases short and J 3 bases short, with 14 bases between. This CDR3 has 14 amino acids. Germline assignment: CDR1 SEHNR and CDR2 FQNEAQ (reference sequence). The CDR3 DNA sequence: TGTGCCAGCAACGATGAGGGTTGGACAGATACGCAGTATTTT. Translating it yields CASNDEGWTDTQYF.

The chain combines TRBV11-2 with TRBJ2-7, with 7 nucleotides matching TRBD1. The length of the CDR3 is 14 residues. Germline trimming cut 4 bases from V and 1 base from J; bases unmatched to any gene: 4. Germline CDR1 SGHAT, CDR2 FQNNGV. The CDR3 reads CASSSATGSYEQYF. CDR3 in DNA: TGTGCCAGCAGCTCCGCGACAGGGTCCTACGAGCAGTACTTC.

This chain links TRBV19 with TRBJ2-5, with 7 nucleotides matching TRBD1. The DNA end favors TRBJ2-7, so the J call may be wrong. Germline assignment: CDR1 LNHDA and CDR2 SQIVND (reference sequence). CDR3 length equals 13 residues. The CDR3 is CASSRRGQYEQYF. The DNA of the CDR3 is TGTGCCAGTAGTAGAAGGGGGCAGTACGAGCAGTACTTC.

The chain recombines TRBV5-5 with TRBJ2-7; 7 positions match TRBD1. The CDR3 loop spans 15 amino acids. CDR1 SGHKS and CDR2 YYEKEE come from the germline V gene (reference sequence). The ends lost 5 bases at V and 2 bases at J; junction bases unmatched: 10. The chain's CDR3 is CASSYLGQSAYEQYF. CDR3 coding DNA: TGTGCCAGCAGTTACCTGGGACAGTCCGCCTACGAGCAGTACTTC.

The chain links TRBV9 to TRBJ2-3; no firm D call. This CDR3 has 12 residues. CDR1 is SGDLS, CDR2 YYNGEE, per germline. Trimming removed 3 bases from V and 6 bases from J, with 8 bases in between. CDR3 sequence: CASSDLGDTQYF. CDR3 in DNA: TGTGCCAGCAGCGACCTTGGCGATACGCAGTATTTT.

CDR3 loop: CATTPGRINEKLFF. The CDR3, as DNA: TGTGCCACCACCCCCGGGAGGATTAATGAAAAACTGTTTTTT. The rearrangement links TRBV15 to TRBJ1-4, with D unclear. Looked up from germline, CDR1 is LNHNV and CDR2 is YYDKDF (reference sequence). The CDR3 consists of 14 residues. Trimming removed 7 bases from V and 4 bases from J, with 13 bases in between.

V usage is TRBV9 and J usage is TRBJ2-1; D gene uncertain. The CDR3 has 13 amino acids. Trimming removed 2 bases at V and 7 bases at J, with 10 bases between. CDR1 and CDR2 from the germline V gene are SGDLS and YYNGEE. The CDR3 coding sequence is TGTGCCAGCAGCGTGGGTTCCGGGAATGAGCAGTTCTTC. Translating it yields CASSVGSGNEQFF.

V usage is TRBV11-3 and J usage is TRBJ2-3; TRBD2 matches at 10 bases. Trimming cost V 8 bases and J 7 bases; bases outside gene matches: 9. The CDR3 runs to 14 residues. The germline V gene has CDR1 SGHNT and CDR2 YENEEA. CDR3 residues: CASCSSGSCYTQYF. DNA of the CDR3: TGTGCCAGCTGTTCTAGCGGGAGTTGTTATACGCAGTATTTT.

This clone was recorded a few times. The J gene is TRBJ2-7, the V gene TRBV28; the match to TRBD1 covers 7 bases. The V gene's germline CDR1 is MDHEN and CDR2 SYDVKM. V shed 6 bases, J shed 2 bases, and the junction held 13 bases outside the gene matches. This CDR3 has 16 residues. The DNA for the CDR3 is TGTGCCAGCAGAGTCGGACAGGCCTATGACCCCTACGAGCAGTACTTC. Protein: CASRVGQAYDPYEQYF.

The chain links TRBV5-5 to TRBJ2-7; D is perhaps TRBD1 (6 bases). The CDR3 extends over 16 amino acids. Looked up from germline, CDR1 is SGHKS and CDR2 is YYEKEE (reference sequence). The ends were cut back, 6 bases at V and 4 bases at J, with 23 bases in the middle. CDR3 loop: CASTRSPGQRGYEQYF. As DNA, the CDR3 is TGTGCCAGCACCCGATCCCCCGGACAGAGGGGGTACGAGCAGTACTTC.

V is TRBV5-6 and J is TRBJ2-5; D may be TRBD2 (5 bases). This CDR3 is built from 14 residues. CDR1 SGHDT and CDR2 YYEEEE come from the germline V gene. The V end lost 4 bases, the J end lost 5 bases, and 15 bases lay between the germline ends. The DNA of the CDR3 is TGTGCCAGCAGCATCGAAACTAGTCGCGAGACCCAGTACTTC. Its protein product is CASSIETSRETQYF.

This chain uses TRBV2 with TRBJ1-5; tentative D call: TRBD1 (5 bases). Germline CDR1 reads SNHLY; CDR2 reads FYNNEI. CDR3 length: 13 residues. Trimming removed 4 bases from V and 3 bases from J, with 7 bases in between. The CDR3 sequence is CASSGQFNQPQHF. In nucleotides, the CDR3 is TGTGCCAGCAGTGGACAGTTCAATCAGCCCCAGCATTTT.

V gene TRBV11-2 combines with J gene TRBJ2-3, with D maybe TRBD2 (5 bases). CDR1 is SGHAT, CDR2 FQNNGV, per germline. The ends were cut back, 4 bases at V and 6 bases at J, with 8 bases in the middle. CDR3 length equals 12 residues. The CDR3 region is CASSSQRDTQYF. The DNA for the CDR3 is TGTGCCAGCAGCTCACAGCGGGATACGCAGTATTTT.

The CDR3 loop reads CASSGDREGYTF. The DNA for the CDR3 is TGTGCCAGCAGCGGGGACAGGGAGGGCTACACCTTC. The chain has TRBV9 and TRBJ1-2; TRBD1 aligns across 9 bases. Germline CDR1 reads SGDLS; CDR2 reads YYNGEE. The CDR3 covers 12 residues. Trimming took 3 bases from V and 8 from J; bases not matched to a gene: 2.

V gene TRBV25-1 combines with J gene TRBJ2-7; 10 positions agree with TRBD2. Germline V gives CDR1 MGHDK, CDR2 SYGVNS. This CDR3 region has 16 residues. V was clipped by 3 bases and J by 4 bases; unmatched bases: 9. This chain's CDR3 is CASSDRVAGGGYEQYF. The CDR3 DNA reads as TGTGCCAGCAGTGACAGGGTAGCGGGAGGAGGGTACGAGCAGTACTTC.

The rearrangement links TRBV29-1 to TRBJ1-2; 8 bases agree with TRBD1. The CDR3 runs 15 residues. The V gene's germline CDR1 is SQVTM and CDR2 ANQGSEA. V shed 1 base, J shed 0 bases, and the junction held 4 bases outside the gene matches. CDR3 in amino acids: CSVEVRGPANYGYTF. The CDR3 DNA follows: TGCAGCGTTGAAGTCAGGGGGCCAGCTAACTATGGCTACACCTTC.

V gene TRBV28 combines with J gene TRBJ2-2; D unresolved. CDR3 size: 14 residues. Trimming removed 6 bases at V and 9 bases at J, with 17 bases between. In germline, CDR1 is MDHEN, CDR2 SYDVKM. CDR3 nucleotide sequence: TGTGCCAGCAGCCCACCTTCGCCGGAGTGGGAGCTGTTTTTT. Translating it yields CASSPPSPEWELFF.

This clone was counted once. The CDR3 DNA is TGCGCCAGCAGCTTGGAAACAGTGGGGACTTACGAGCAGTACTTC. This encodes CASSLETVGTYEQYF. The rearrangement links TRBV5-1 to TRBJ2-5; D possibly corresponds to TRBD2 (6 bases). The DNA end is a closer match to TRBJ2-7, so the J assignment may be wrong. Germline V CDR1 and CDR2: SGHRS, YFSETQ. This CDR3 comprises 15 residues.

Note on this clone: Other DNA sequences in the sample encode the same CDR3. The gene calls are TRBV5-6 and TRBJ1-5; D remains unclear. The CDR3 length is 15 residues. Trimming shortened V by 0 bases and J by 0 bases, and 7 bases separated the two germline ends. The germline CDR1 and CDR2 sequences are SGHDT and YYEEEE. CDR3 in amino acids: CASSLGAYSNQPQHF. The CDR3 coding sequence is TGTGCCAGCAGCTTGGGGGCTTATAGCAATCAGCCCCAGCATTTT. The variable domain in full, completed from reference TRBV5-6 and TRBJ1-5, reads DAGVTQSPTHLIKTRGQQVTLRCSPKSGHDTVSWYQQALGQGPQFIFQYYEEEERQRGNFPDRFSGHQFPNYSSELNVNALLLGDSALYLCASSLGAYSNQPQHFGDGTRLSIL.

This clone has only one observation. The CDR3 DNA follows: TGTGCCACCAGCAGAGAGCGGGAGGGGTCAGATACGCAGTATTTT. It translates to CATSREREGSDTQYF. This chain uses TRBV15 with TRBJ2-3, with TRBD2 identical over 9 bases. There are 15 residues in the CDR3. J lost 4 bases, V lost 0 bases, and 2 bases had no gene match. Germline loops: CDR1 LNHNV, CDR2 YYDKDF (reference sequence).

This chain connects TRBV4-1 to TRBJ2-3; 15 positions match TRBD2. V trimming: 5 bases; J trimming: 6 bases; junction bases outside the gene matches: 0. The CDR3 runs 14 residues. Germline loops: CDR1 MGHRA, CDR2 YSYEKL. CDR3 bases: TGCGCCAGCAGCGGGACTAGCGGGAGGGATACGCAGTATTTT. Encoded protein: CASSGTSGRDTQYF.

V gene TRBV6-6 combines with J gene TRBJ2-7, with D hard to call. The CDR3 sequence is 13 residues long. The V end was cut by 2 bases, the J end by 7 bases, with 12 bases between. In germline, CDR1 is MNHNY, CDR2 SVGAGI (reference sequence). CDR3 protein: CASSYPKNSEQYF. The CDR3, as DNA: TGTGCCAGCAGTTACCCAAAGAACAGTGAGCAGTACTTC.

CDR3: CASTKQGLYGYTF. CDR3 coding DNA: TGTGCCAGCACGAAGCAGGGCCTCTATGGCTACACCTTC. The V gene is TRBV2, the J gene TRBJ1-2; D is perhaps TRBD1 (5 bases). V was trimmed by 7 bases and J by 4 bases, leaving 13 bases between them. The CDR3 has 13 amino acids. Germline lookup yields CDR1 SNHLY and CDR2 FYNNEI.

This sequence joins TRBV30 and TRBJ1-3; D remains ambiguous. The CDR3 totals 11 residues. Trimming removed 1 base at V and 6 bases at J, with 4 bases between. Germline assignment: CDR1 GTSNPN and CDR2 SVGIG (reference sequence). In DNA, the CDR3 is TGTGCCTGGAGTGGGGCAAACACCATATATTTT. Amino acid sequence: CAWSGANTIYF.

V usage is TRBV20-1 and J usage is TRBJ2-1; TRBD1 might be the D (5 bases). Trimming took off 2 bases at V and 15 bases at J, with 11 bases between the two ends. The CDR3 covers 10 residues. Germline assignment: CDR1 DFQATT and CDR2 SNEGSKA (reference sequence). This chain's CDR3 is CSARRTLAFF. CDR3 nucleotides: TGCAGTGCTAGACGGACACTGGCGTTCTTC.

The J gene is TRBJ2-1, the V gene TRBV7-9, with 12 bases aligning to TRBD2. The CDR3 is 15 residues long. The germline V gene encodes CDR1 SEHNR and CDR2 FQNEAQ (reference sequence). The trim removed 4 bases at V and 4 bases at J, leaving 2 bases unmatched. CDR3 amino acids: CASSSTSGGYNEQFF. DNA of the CDR3: TGTGCCAGCAGCTCGACTAGCGGGGGATACAATGAGCAGTTCTTC. The whole variable domain, remainder taken from reference TRBV7-9 and TRBJ2-1, is DTGVSQNPRHKITKRGQNVTFRCDPISEHNRLYWYRQTLGQGPEFLTYFQNEAQLEKSRLLSDRFSAERPKGSFSTLEIQRTEQGDSAMYLCASSSTSGGYNEQFFGPGTRLTVL.

This clone was recorded a few times. The rearrangement links TRBV18 to TRBJ1-1, with D possibly being TRBD1 (5 bases). Germline loops: CDR1 KGHSH, CDR2 LQKENI. The CDR3 has 16 amino acids. Deletions cut 11 bases from V and 1 base from J, with 23 bases between. DNA of the CDR3: TGTGCCGCCCCCTATTCCGGGGGAGCGGGGAACACTGAAGCTTTCTTT. This translates into CAAPYSGGAGNTEAFF.

This sequence joins TRBV11-3 and TRBJ2-1, with 9 nucleotides matching TRBD2. Trimming took 5 bases from V and 2 from J; bases not matched to a gene: 7. Germline lookup yields CDR1 SGHNT and CDR2 YENEEA. CDR3 length: 16 residues. CDR3 protein: CASSVRLAEAYNEQFF. The DNA for the CDR3 is TGTGCCAGCAGCGTAAGACTAGCGGAGGCCTACAATGAGCAGTTCTTC.